One sample yielded the 31 T cell receptor beta chains listed below, sequenced in a study of T cells in narcolepsy. The data were produced by immunoSEQ multiplex PCR, yet TCRdb's version contains in-frame clones alone and is incomplete. The sample includes over 25,000 clones, about four fifths seen only once; the top ten take approximately 6.3%. Input material: memory (CD45RA-) CD4+ T cells from blood. These receptors were obtained from a human donor in good health.

The rearrangement uses TRBV6-1 and TRBJ1-1; TRBD1 matches at 7 bases. The CDR3 is made up of 14 amino acids. V was clipped by 6 bases and J by 6 bases; unmatched bases: 10. Germline CDR1 reads MNHNS; CDR2 reads SASEGT. The CDR3 DNA reads TGTGCCAGCAGCCTGACAGGGAGTGTACCTGAAGCTTTCTTT. This codes for CASSLTGSVPEAFF.

CDR3 DNA: TGTGCCAGCAGCTTAGGGGACAGGGCTGAGGTCTGGGGCACTGAAGCTTTCTTT. As protein: CASSLGDRAEVWGTEAFF. V is TRBV11-3 and J is TRBJ1-1; 9 bases fit TRBD1. Germline V gives CDR1 SGHNT, CDR2 YENEEA. The V segment lost 1 base and the J segment 4 bases; nucleotides outside the gene matches: 13. The CDR3 length is 18 residues.

The chain uses TRBV14 and TRBJ1-2; no reliable D call. V was pared by 3 bases and J by 4 bases, with 9 bases between. The CDR3 is 13 amino acids. Germline lookup yields CDR1 SGHDN and CDR2 FVKESK. DNA of the CDR3: TGTGCCAGCAGCCACACGAGGGCCTATGGCTACACCTTC. Its protein product is CASSHTRAYGYTF.

The rearrangement links TRBV28 to TRBJ2-7; D perhaps matches TRBD2 (6 bases). The V gene lost 6 bases and the J gene lost 2 bases, with 14 bases spanning the gap. Germline V gene lookup returns CDR1 MDHEN and CDR2 SYDVKM. The CDR3 spans 14 residues. CDR3 nucleotide sequence: TGTGCCAGCAGACCGGGACTCCCGACCTACGAGCAGTACTTC. This sequence encodes CASRPGLPTYEQYF.

The genes are TRBV7-2 and TRBJ2-5, with D possibly matching TRBD2 (5 bases). From germline, CDR1 is SGHTA and CDR2 FQGNSA. This CDR3 comprises 15 residues. The ends were cut back, 2 bases at V and 3 bases at J, with 13 bases in the middle. The CDR3 nucleotides are TGTGCCAGCAGCTTAACCCCCGCGAGGGAAGAGACCCAGTACTTC. Amino acid sequence: CASSLTPAREETQYF.

The chain has TRBV2 and TRBJ1-4; D gene unclear. From germline, CDR1 is SNHLY and CDR2 FYNNEI. V lost 4 bases to trimming and J lost 0 bases, with 6 bases between them. This CDR3 contains 14 residues. CDR3 coding DNA: TGTGCCAGCAGTGCAGAAGCAACTAATGAAAAACTGTTTTTT. Translating gives CASSAEATNEKLFF. Looking up the rest from reference TRBV2 and TRBJ1-4 gives the full variable domain: EPEVTQTPSHQVTQMGQEVILRCVPISNHLYFYWYRQILGQKVEFLVSFYNNEISEKSEIFDDQFSVERPDGSNFTLKIRSTKLEDSAMYFCASSAEATNEKLFFGSGTQLSVL.

The chain employs TRBV19 and TRBJ2-1, with 11 bases aligning to TRBD2. The CDR3 totals 15 residues. V lost 8 bases and J lost 9; bases outside the gene matches: 12. The germline V gene encodes CDR1 LNHDA and CDR2 SQIVND (reference sequence). CDR3 coding DNA: TGTGCCAGTTTGCCGGGACTAGCGGTTTCGGGTGAGCAGTTCTTC. It is translated as CASLPGLAVSGEQFF.

This CDR3 is CASSMQGFGELFF. Written as DNA, the CDR3 is TGTGCCAGTAGTATGCAGGGTTTCGGGGAGCTGTTTTTT. V is TRBV19 and J is TRBJ2-2, with TRBD1 as a possible D gene (5 bases). Trimming pared 3 bases from V and 7 bases from J, leaving 9 bases between. CDR3 size: 13 residues. Germline lookup yields CDR1 LNHDA and CDR2 SQIVND (reference sequence).

This clone was detected a few times. The rearrangement joins TRBV19 to TRBJ2-1; 8 nucleotides line up with TRBD2. The CDR3 consists of 13 residues. Per germline, CDR1 LNHDA and CDR2 SQIVND (reference sequence). The J segment lost 10 bases and the V segment lost 7 bases, leaving 9 bases of the junction unmatched. The CDR3 DNA sequence: TGTGCCAGTAACGCCCGGGGGGGCGGAGAGCAGTTCTTC. It yields the protein CASNARGGGEQFF.

This clone was counted a single time. The genes are TRBV5-1 and TRBJ2-7, with 10 bases identical to TRBD2. CDR1 is SGHRS and CDR2 is YFSETQ in the germline V gene. V was clipped by 4 bases and J by 4 bases; unmatched bases: 5. The CDR3 totals 14 residues. Written as DNA, the CDR3 is TGCGCCAGCAGCCCAGCGGGGGGGCGATACGAGCAGTACTTC. It encodes CASSPAGGRYEQYF.

The rearrangement links TRBV7-9 to TRBJ1-6; unclear D gene. The V end was cut by 2 bases, the J end by 5 bases, with 7 bases between. Germline CDR1 and CDR2: SEHNR and FQNEAQ (reference sequence). The CDR3 runs 14 residues. Here the CDR3 reads CASSLQQDNSPLHF. The DNA of the CDR3 is TGTGCCAGCAGCTTACAACAAGATAATTCACCCCTCCACTTT.

A single count supports this clone. This rearrangement joins TRBV10-2 to TRBJ2-1; 10 bases line up with TRBD2. The ends lost 7 bases at V and 4 bases at J; junction bases unmatched: 7. Looked up from germline, CDR1 is WSHSY and CDR2 is SAAADI. CDR3 length: 15 residues. CDR3 DNA sequence: TGCGCCAGCATCCCAGCGGGAGGGCCGTACAATGAGCAGTTCTTC. Residues: CASIPAGGPYNEQFF.

This sequence joins TRBV21-1 and TRBJ2-7; TRBD2 is the table's D call, not checked against the DNA. TRBV21-1 is given as a pseudogene. CDR3 length equals 13 residues. CDR3 DNA: TGTGCCAGCGGCAAATCTCCGACGGGGGAGCAGTACTTC. Its translation: CASGKSPTGEQYF.

The chain links TRBV7-9 to TRBJ2-5; D may be TRBD2 (6 bases). The CDR3 has 19 residues. Deletions cut 2 bases from V and 4 bases from J, with 26 bases between. The germline CDR1 and CDR2 sequences are SEHNR and FQNEAQ (reference sequence). CDR3 DNA: TGTGCCAGCAGCTTATCCTCCGTGGCGGGGTCCTACGGGAGAGAGACCCAGTACTTC. Protein sequence: CASSLSSVAGSYGRETQYF.

This sequence joins TRBV28 and TRBJ1-4; D may be TRBD1 (6 bases). The CDR3 has 16 amino acids. From germline, CDR1 is MDHEN and CDR2 SYDVKM. V gave up 2 bases and J gave up 7 bases, with 17 bases separating them. The CDR3 DNA follows: TGTGCCAGCAGTTTAAACCCCTCTGGACAGCCTGAAAAACTGTTTTTT. Encoded protein: CASSLNPSGQPEKLFF.

The V gene is TRBV28, the J gene TRBJ2-5, with a tentative D call TRBD1 (6 bases). This CDR3 has 17 amino acids. The V gene lost 6 bases and the J gene lost 1 base, with 21 bases spanning the gap. Germline V gene lookup returns CDR1 MDHEN and CDR2 SYDVKM. CDR3: CASSPNFSTGPQETQYF. CDR3 nucleotide sequence: TGTGCCAGCAGCCCTAACTTTTCGACAGGTCCCCAAGAGACCCAGTACTTC.

The chain joins TRBV7-9 to TRBJ2-1; D remains ambiguous. Trimming took 5 bases from V and 9 from J, leaving 8 bases between them. The length of the CDR3 is 11 residues. CDR1 and CDR2 (germline): SEHNR, FQNEAQ (reference sequence). The CDR3 DNA is TGTGCCAGCAGCGACGATAGTGAGCAGTTCTTC. It translates to CASSDDSEQFF.

This chain connects TRBV2 to TRBJ2-5; TRBD1 aligns across 11 bases. From germline, CDR1 is SNHLY and CDR2 FYNNEI. V shed 9 bases and J 5 bases; nucleotides not matched to a gene: 5. CDR3 length: 13 residues. CDR3 nucleotides: TGTGCCAGTGGGACAGGGGGTGGGGAGACCCAGTACTTC. It translates to CASGTGGGETQYF. Filled out from reference TRBV2 and TRBJ2-5, the complete variable domain reads EPEVTQTPSHQVTQMGQEVILRCVPISNHLYFYWYRQILGQKVEFLVSFYNNEISEKSEIFDDQFSVERPDGSNFTLKIRSTKLEDSAMYFCASGTGGGETQYFGPGTRLLVL.

V is TRBV7-2 and J is TRBJ2-1; tentative D call: TRBD1 (7 bases). Trimming removed 5 bases at V and 6 bases at J, with 11 bases between. CDR1 and CDR2 (germline): SGHTA, FQGNSA. CDR3 length equals 13 residues. CDR3 sequence reads: CASSRQGGNEQFF. CDR3 nucleotides: TGTGCCAGCAGCCGGCAGGGGGGCAATGAGCAGTTCTTC.

The sample holds a few counts of this clone. The V gene is TRBV7-2, the J gene TRBJ1-2; D is unresolved. Trimming cost V 2 bases and J 8 bases, with 12 bases left between them. Germline V gives CDR1 SGHTA, CDR2 FQGNSA. The CDR3 is made up of 13 amino acids. In nucleotides, the CDR3 is TGTGCCAGCAGCTTAAGCCTCAGAAAAGGCTACACCTTC. It encodes CASSLSLRKGYTF.

The chain links TRBV29-1 to TRBJ1-1; D unclear. CDR1 and CDR2 from the germline V gene are SQVTM and ANQGSEA. The CDR3 runs to 14 residues. Trimming took off 7 bases at V and 2 bases at J, with 17 bases between the two ends. CDR3 DNA sequence: TGCAGCGCCCGAGCGGGGAGAAAAAACACTGAAGCTTTCTTT. Amino acids: CSARAGRKNTEAFF. Together with reference TRBV29-1 and TRBJ1-1, the CDR3 gives the full variable domain: SAVISQKPSRDICQRGTSLTIQCQVDSQVTMMFWYRQQPGQSLTLIATANQGSEATYESGFVIDKFPISRPNLTFSTLTVSNMSPEDSSIYLCSARAGRKNTEAFFGQGTRLTVV.

The chain recombines TRBV7-3 with TRBJ2-7; 11 bases are a match to TRBD1. Germline V gives CDR1 SGHTA, CDR2 FQGTGA. This CDR3 spans 14 amino acids. Trimming took 5 bases from V and 3 from J; bases not matched to a gene: 3. The CDR3 spells CASSAGTGGYEQYF. The CDR3 bases are TGTGCCAGCAGCGCCGGGACAGGGGGCTACGAGCAGTACTTC.

The CDR3 bases are TGTGCCAGTAGTCCTGGGGACCGAAGTCCGTCTGGAAACACCATATATTTT. Its protein product is CASSPGDRSPSGNTIYF. The chain employs TRBV19 and TRBJ1-3, with D possibly matching TRBD1 (5 bases). The CDR3 loop spans 17 amino acids. V lost 5 bases, J lost 1 base, and 18 bases lay in between. The germline V gene encodes CDR1 LNHDA and CDR2 SQIVND (reference sequence).

The V gene is TRBV21-1, the J gene TRBJ2-3; the D segment call TRBD2 is taken from the table without a DNA check. TRBV21-1 is deemed a pseudogene. The CDR3 length is 18 residues. The CDR3 coding sequence is TGTGCCAGCAGCAAAGACTCGACTAGTCTTCATAGCACAGATACGCAGTATTTT. Its translation: CASSKDSTSLHSTDTQYF.

The rearrangement uses TRBV4-2 and TRBJ2-7, with a weak D call TRBD1 (6 bases). The germline V and J ends were trimmed by 3 bases and 4 bases, with 10 bases remaining between them. This CDR3 is 13 amino acids long. Germline V gene sequence: CDR1 LGHNA, CDR2 YNFKEQ. CDR3 residues: CASSQVGAYEQYF. DNA for the CDR3: TGTGCCAGCAGCCAGGTGGGGGCATACGAGCAGTACTTC.

V is TRBV10-2 and J is TRBJ1-2, with 7 bases identical to TRBD1. Germline assignment: CDR1 WSHSY and CDR2 SAAADI. V gave up 0 bases and J gave up 3 bases; unmatched junction bases: 1. The CDR3 extends over 14 amino acids. The CDR3 DNA is TGCGCCAGCAGTGAGTCGGGACAGTACTATGGCTACACCTTC. Its translation: CASSESGQYYGYTF.

This clone occurred a few times. V usage is TRBV7-6 and J usage is TRBJ2-1; the D gene could be TRBD1 or TRBD2 (5 bases each). The CDR3 totals 14 residues. Trimming removed 5 bases from V and 6 bases from J, with 14 bases in between. Germline V gene lookup returns CDR1 SGHVS and CDR2 FNYEAQ. CDR3 bases: TGTGCCAGCAGCCAGGACTCCCAGGGCAATGAGCAGTTCTTC. It is translated as CASSQDSQGNEQFF. Looking up the rest from reference TRBV7-6 and TRBJ2-1 gives the full variable domain: GAGVSQSPRYKVTKRGQDVALRCDPISGHVSLYWYRQALGQGPEFLTYFNYEAQQDKSGLPNDRFSAERPEGSISTLTIQRTEQRDSAMYRCASSQDSQGNEQFFGPGTRLTVL.

The rearrangement links TRBV6-1 to TRBJ2-7; no clear D gene. The V gene lost 4 bases and the J gene lost 2 bases, with 3 bases spanning the gap. The CDR3 length is 11 residues. Germline V CDR1 and CDR2: MNHNS, SASEGT. CDR3 protein: CASSGAYEQYF. The CDR3 DNA follows: TGTGCCAGCAGTGGAGCCTACGAGCAGTACTTC.

V gene TRBV6-1 combines with J gene TRBJ2-7, with TRBD2 matching over 11 bases. This CDR3 has 15 amino acids. V shed 6 bases and J 0 bases; nucleotides not matched to a gene: 4. Germline V gives CDR1 MNHNS, CDR2 SASEGT. The CDR3 here is CASRRLAGPSYEQYF. CDR3 nucleotide sequence: TGTGCCAGCAGGCGACTAGCGGGGCCCTCCTACGAGCAGTACTTC.

A single count supports this clone. V and J are TRBV28 and TRBJ1-2, with D hard to call. Trimming pared 10 bases from V and 5 bases from J, leaving 14 bases between. CDR1 and CDR2 from the germline V gene are MDHEN and SYDVKM. The CDR3 has 12 residues. Here the CDR3 DNA reads TGTGCCACCAAGGACCGTATTTATGGCTACACCTTC. Its protein is CATKDRIYGYTF.

The V and J genes are TRBV4-1 and TRBJ1-2; D remains ambiguous. Germline assignment: CDR1 MGHRA and CDR2 YSYEKL. Trimming stripped 0 bases from V and 1 base from J, with 12 bases between. This CDR3 is 16 amino acids long. CDR3 amino acids: CASSQDMNKYNYGYTF. Written as DNA, the CDR3 is TGCGCCAGCAGCCAAGATATGAATAAGTATAACTATGGCTACACCTTC.